A single T cell receptor beta chain is shown here with its context. The target antigen is unknown. The naive CD8 fraction comprised CD45RO-negative cells positively selected for CCR7 and excluded terminally differentiated effector memory CD45RA+ cells. The CDR3 sequence is 18 residues long. V shed 2 bases and J shed 1 base, with 20 bases lying between them. Germline V lookup: CDR1 PRHDT, CDR2 FYEKMQ (reference sequence). The sample is drawn from a study of shared clonotypes between healthy human individuals. Across the study: Plates per donor: three CD4 naive, three CD4 memory, two CD8 naive, one CD8 memory.

Each replicate PCR on the sorted subsets used 200 to 250 ng DNA (around 30,000 T cell genomes). Data came from immunoSEQ multiplex PCR; TCRdb stores just in-frame clones and leaves some out. Counted here are about 2.2 million clones, roughly 93% occurring once; the ten biggest clones make up under 2%. Study-level findings and limits: The authors sampled blood alone, and tissue repertoires likely differ.

The chain couples TRBV13 to TRBJ1-1; tentative D call: TRBD1 (5 bases). The clonotype originates from a young man in good health. Some clones in this sample may be carry-over from other donors' samples. Sequencing input: naive CD8+ T cells from PBMCs. CDR3 DNA: TGTGCCAGCAGCTTATTTCGGGACCGGGTTTATACGAACACTGAAGCTTTCTTT. Protein: CASSLFRDRVYTNTEAFF.